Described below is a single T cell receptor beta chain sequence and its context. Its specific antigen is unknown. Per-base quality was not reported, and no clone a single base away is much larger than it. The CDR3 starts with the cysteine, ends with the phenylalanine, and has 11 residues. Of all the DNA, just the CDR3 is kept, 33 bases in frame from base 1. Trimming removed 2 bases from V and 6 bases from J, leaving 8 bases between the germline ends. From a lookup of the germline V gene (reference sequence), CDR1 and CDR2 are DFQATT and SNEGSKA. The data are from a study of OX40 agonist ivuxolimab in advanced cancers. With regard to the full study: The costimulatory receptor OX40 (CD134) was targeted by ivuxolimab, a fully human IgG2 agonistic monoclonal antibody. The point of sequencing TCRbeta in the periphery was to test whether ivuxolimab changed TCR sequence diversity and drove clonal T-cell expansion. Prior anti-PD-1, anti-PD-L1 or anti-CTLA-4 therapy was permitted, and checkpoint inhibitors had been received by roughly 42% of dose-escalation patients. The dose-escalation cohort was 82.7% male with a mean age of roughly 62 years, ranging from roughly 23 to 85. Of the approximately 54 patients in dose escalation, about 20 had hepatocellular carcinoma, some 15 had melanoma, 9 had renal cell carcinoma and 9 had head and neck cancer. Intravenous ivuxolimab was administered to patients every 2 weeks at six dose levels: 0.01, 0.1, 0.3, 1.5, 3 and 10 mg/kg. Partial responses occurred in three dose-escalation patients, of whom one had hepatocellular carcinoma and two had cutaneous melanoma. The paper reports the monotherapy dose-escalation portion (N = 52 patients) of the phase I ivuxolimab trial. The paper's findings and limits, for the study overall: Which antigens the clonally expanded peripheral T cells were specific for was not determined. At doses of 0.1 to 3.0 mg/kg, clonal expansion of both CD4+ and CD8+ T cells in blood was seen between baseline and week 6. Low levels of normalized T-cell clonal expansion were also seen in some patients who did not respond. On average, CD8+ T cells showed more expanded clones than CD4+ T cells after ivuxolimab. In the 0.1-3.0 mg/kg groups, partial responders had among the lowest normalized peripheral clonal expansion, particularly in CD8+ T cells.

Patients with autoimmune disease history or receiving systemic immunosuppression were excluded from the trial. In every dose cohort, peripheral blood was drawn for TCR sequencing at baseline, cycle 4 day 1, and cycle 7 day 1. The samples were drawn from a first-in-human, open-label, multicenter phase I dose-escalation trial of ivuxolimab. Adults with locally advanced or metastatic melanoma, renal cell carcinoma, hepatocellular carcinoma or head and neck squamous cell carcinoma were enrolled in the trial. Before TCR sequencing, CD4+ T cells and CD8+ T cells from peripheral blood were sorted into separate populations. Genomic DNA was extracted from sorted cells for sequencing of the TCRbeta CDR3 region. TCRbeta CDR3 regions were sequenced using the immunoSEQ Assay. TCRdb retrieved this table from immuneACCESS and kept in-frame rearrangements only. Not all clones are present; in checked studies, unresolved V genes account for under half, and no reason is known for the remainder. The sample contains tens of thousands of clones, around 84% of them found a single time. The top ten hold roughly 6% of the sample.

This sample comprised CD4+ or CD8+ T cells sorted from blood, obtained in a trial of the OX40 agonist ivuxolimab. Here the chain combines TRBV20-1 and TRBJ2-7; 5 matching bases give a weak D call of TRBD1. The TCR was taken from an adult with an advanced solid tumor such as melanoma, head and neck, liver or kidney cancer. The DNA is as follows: TGCAGTGCTAGACAGGGCCCCGAGCAGTACTTC. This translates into CSARQGPEQYF.